The 27 T cell receptor beta chains below were found in one sample sequenced in a study of T-cell reconstitution after alpha-beta-depleted transplantation in children. Molecular barcoding with unique molecular identifiers was used for the TCRbeta library. TCRdb processed the PCR reads anew with MiXCR; each CDR3 protein has one entry. The repertoire holds 190,000 or so distinct CDR3 sequences, with roughly 6.3% as singletons. The sequencing here drew on PBMCs, taken before TCRalphabeta/CD19-depleted stem cell transplant. The receptors were sampled from a girl in the first two years of life with combined immunodeficiency, due to receive a stem cell transplant.

In its sample, this clonotype was seen many times. The J gene is TRBJ2-7, the V gene TRBV20-1; 7 nucleotides agree with TRBD1. CDR3 length equals 15 residues. V shed 3 bases, J shed 3 bases, and the junction held 11 bases outside the gene matches. The germline gives CDR1 DFQATT, CDR2 SNEGSKA (reference sequence). As DNA, the CDR3 is TGCAGTGCTAGGTACTCAGGGGGTCCCTACTACGAGCAGTACTTC. Translating it yields CSARYSGGPYYEQYF.

This clonotype was detected ten times or more. V usage is TRBV12-3 or TRBV12-4 and J usage is TRBJ2-7; possibly TRBD1 for D (5 bases). The CDR3 consists of 13 residues. V was clipped by 6 bases and J by 2 bases, with 11 bases between them. The CDR3 DNA reads as TGTGCCAGCAGAAAGACAGCAACCTACGAGCAGTACTTC. As protein: CASRKTATYEQYF.

This clonotype has a count of ten or more. CDR3 in amino acids: CASSLISYGLAGINEQFF. For the CDR3, the DNA is TGTGCCAGCAGCTTAATCTCTTACGGGCTAGCGGGAATCAATGAGCAGTTCTTC. This rearrangement joins TRBV7-3 to TRBJ2-1; TRBD2 matches 9 bases. CDR3 length: 18 amino acids. The V gene's germline CDR1 is SGHTA and CDR2 FQGTGA. The V segment lost 1 base and the J segment 6 bases; nucleotides outside the gene matches: 13.

The table lists this clonotype with many counts. V gene TRBV20-1 combines with J gene TRBJ2-5; D ambiguous. Germline CDR1 and CDR2: DFQATT and SNEGSKA (reference sequence). The CDR3 sequence is 15 residues long. V lost 5 bases to trimming and J lost 5 bases, with 21 bases between them. CDR3 region: CSALYRAAIVETQYF. In DNA form, the CDR3 reads TGCAGTGCTCTCTATCGGGCTGCTATCGTGGAGACCCAGTACTTC.

This clonotype has at least ten counts. The chain recombines TRBV6-5 with TRBJ1-4; no reliable D call. Trimming left V 0 bases short and J 0 bases short, with 8 bases between. The CDR3 has 16 residues. CDR1 and CDR2 (germline): MNHEY, SVGAGI. CDR3 sequence: CASSYSRLTTNEKLFF. The CDR3, as DNA: TGTGCCAGCAGTTACTCCAGGCTAACAACTAATGAAAAACTGTTTTTT.

This clonotype came up many times. The J gene is TRBJ2-1, the V gene TRBV5-1; possibly TRBD2 for D (6 bases). Looked up from germline, CDR1 is SGHRS and CDR2 is YFSETQ. V lost 4 bases to trimming and J lost 7 bases, with 15 bases between them. The CDR3 loop spans 14 amino acids. The DNA for the CDR3 is TGCGCCAGCAGCCTCGGGTCGGGGGTTAATGAGCAGTTCTTC. Translation: CASSLGSGVNEQFF.

The V call is TRBV4-3, the J call TRBJ1-1; perhaps TRBD1 as D (6 bases). This CDR3 is 15 amino acids long. Looked up from germline, CDR1 is LGHNA and CDR2 is YSLEER. Trimming left V 0 bases short and J 1 base short, with 9 bases between. The CDR3 DNA reads TGCGCCAGCAGCCAAGATGCAGGGGCGAACACTGAAGCTTTCTTT. Translation gives CASSQDAGANTEAFF.

In its sample, this clonotype was seen many times. The chain is built from TRBV7-9 and TRBJ2-7; 7 bases line up with TRBD2. In germline, CDR1 is SEHNR, CDR2 FQNEAQ (reference sequence). This CDR3 has 16 residues. The V and J ends lost 1 base and 3 bases, in that order; junction bases with no gene match: 9. CDR3 coding DNA: TGTGCCAGCAGCTTAGGCGGCCTAGCGGCGGGCTACGAGCAGTACTTC. Residues: CASSLGGLAAGYEQYF.

This clonotype appeared many times. The V gene is TRBV7-3, the J gene TRBJ2-7; TRBD1 or TRBD2 may be the D gene (6 bases each). Germline V gene lookup returns CDR1 SGHTA and CDR2 FQGTGA. Deletions cut 5 bases from V and 5 bases from J, with 16 bases between. This CDR3 comprises 14 residues. The chain's CDR3 is CASSEQGGVDEQYF. Written as DNA, the CDR3 is TGTGCCAGCAGCGAACAGGGCGGGGTAGACGAGCAGTACTTC.

This clonotype was seen repeatedly, ten times or more. The chain recombines TRBV9 with TRBJ2-5; D call uncertain. Trimming cost V 4 bases and J 4 bases, with 11 bases left between them. CDR3 length: 13 residues. From germline, CDR1 is SGDLS and CDR2 YYNGEE. CDR3 nucleotide sequence: TGTGCCAGCAGCCCCTTGGCGTTAGAGACCCAGTACTTC. This codes for CASSPLALETQYF.

This clonotype has at least ten counts. The rearrangement joins TRBV5-8 to TRBJ2-2; D not resolved. Per the germline V gene, CDR1 is SGHTS and CDR2 is YDEGEE. The V end lost 2 bases, the J end lost 0 bases, and 11 bases lay between the germline ends. The CDR3 has 16 amino acids. The CDR3 loop is CASSLWTVANTGELFF. CDR3 DNA sequence: TGTGCCAGCAGCTTATGGACGGTCGCGAACACCGGGGAGCTGTTTTTT.

This clonotype has ten or more counts. The V gene is TRBV29-1, the J gene TRBJ2-3, with D possibly matching TRBD1 (6 bases). CDR3 length: 14 amino acids. V was shortened by 8 bases and J by 0 bases, with 15 bases between the two germline ends. Per the germline V gene, CDR1 is SQVTM and CDR2 is ANQGSEA. The CDR3 sequence is CSTRRGASTDTQYF. CDR3 nucleotide sequence: TGCAGCACACGCAGGGGTGCTAGCACAGATACGCAGTATTTT.

This clonotype was counted ten times or more. The chain recombines TRBV7-9 with TRBJ2-5; D unclear. The ends were cut back, 4 bases at V and 1 base at J, with 10 bases in the middle. CDR1 and CDR2 (germline): SEHNR, FQNEAQ (reference sequence). The CDR3 is 14 amino acids. The CDR3 reads CASSSARPQETQYF. CDR3 nucleotides: TGTGCCAGCAGCTCAGCACGGCCCCAAGAGACCCAGTACTTC.

This clonotype was counted ten times or more. As DNA, the CDR3 is TGTGCCATCGGGCCGGGACTAGTCCAAGAGACCCAGTACTTC. Residues: CAIGPGLVQETQYF. V and J are TRBV10-3 and TRBJ2-5, with TRBD2 identical over 8 bases. Germline V gives CDR1 ENHRY, CDR2 SYGVKD. The CDR3 consists of 14 residues. The ends lost 8 bases at V and 1 base at J; junction bases unmatched: 6.

Only a few counts were recorded for this clonotype. The chain has TRBV21-1 and TRBJ2-5; no check of the table's D call, TRBD1, against the DNA was made. TRBV21-1 counts as a pseudogene. The CDR3 is made up of 15 amino acids. CDR3 in amino acids: CASSKSEDTQETQYF. In DNA, the CDR3 is TGTGCCAGCAGCAAAAGTGAGGACACTCAAGAGACCCAGTACTTC.

The V and J genes are TRBV4-3 and TRBJ2-1, with D unresolved. Germline lookup yields CDR1 LGHNA and CDR2 YSLEER. Trimming took off 2 bases at V and 7 bases at J, with 9 bases between the two ends. The CDR3 is made up of 13 amino acids. The CDR3 DNA reads as TGCGCCAGCAGCCAATTTCTAGTGAATGAGCAGTTCTTC. Amino acid sequence: CASSQFLVNEQFF.

The chain recombines TRBV9 with TRBJ2-7; 7 positions agree with TRBD1. The CDR3 has 15 residues. Per germline, CDR1 SGDLS and CDR2 YYNGEE. With V trimmed by 3 bases and J by 5 bases, 11 bases remained unmatched. In DNA, the CDR3 is TGTGCCAGCAGCGCAGGACAGGTCGAGTGGGACGAGCAGTACTTC. Encoded protein: CASSAGQVEWDEQYF.

This clonotype was picked up many times. The chain joins TRBV12-3 or TRBV12-4 to TRBJ2-7, with D maybe TRBD1 (6 bases). The ends were cut back, 6 bases at V and 4 bases at J, with 19 bases in the middle. The CDR3 runs 15 residues. Written as DNA, the CDR3 is TGTGCCAGCAGCCTCCCCGGGACACCCATGTACGAGCAGTACTTC. As protein: CASSLPGTPMYEQYF.

This clonotype has ten or more counts. The chain links TRBV4-3 to TRBJ1-4; D unresolved. Per germline, CDR1 LGHNA and CDR2 YSLEER. The CDR3 consists of 15 residues. V shed 0 bases and J shed 5 bases, with 10 bases lying between them. This chain's CDR3 is CASSQDLLGNEKLFF. CDR3 coding DNA: TGCGCCAGCAGCCAAGATCTTTTAGGGAATGAAAAACTGTTTTTT.

This clonotype was found many times. The CDR3 bases are TGCAGCCCCACGGCGGATACGCAGTATTTT. This sequence encodes CSPTADTQYF. This chain links TRBV29-1 with TRBJ2-3; no clear D gene. Germline CDR1 reads SQVTM; CDR2 reads ANQGSEA. Trimming took off 8 bases at V and 6 bases at J, with 9 bases between the two ends. CDR3 length: 10 residues.

In this sample, this clonotype turned up many times. Germline is not matched at one junction end, which may reflect a read error. V and J are TRBV29-1 and TRBJ2-1; a possible D gene is TRBD2 (6 bases). This CDR3 is built from 15 residues. Germline V gene sequence: CDR1 SQVTM, CDR2 ANQGSEA. CDR3 coding DNA: TGCAGCGCTGAAGGGACTTTTGAGGGTTACAATGAGCAGTTCTTC. Translating it yields CSAEGTFEGYNEQFF.

Concerning this clonotype: A clone one base away is much larger, so this may be a read error. V usage is TRBV20-1 and J usage is TRBJ2-7, with 10 positions matching TRBD1. The CDR3 runs 14 residues. Germline V CDR1 and CDR2: DFQATT, SNEGSKA (reference sequence). The J segment lost 5 bases and the V segment lost 6 bases, leaving 10 bases of the junction unmatched. The CDR3 DNA reads TGCAGTGCCCAGCCGGGACAGGGGATCGACGAGCAGTACTTC. Its translation: CSAQPGQGIDEQYF.

This clonotype has a handful of counts. V usage is TRBV6-2 or TRBV6-3 and J usage is TRBJ1-6; possible D gene TRBD1, 5 bases. CDR3 length: 21 residues. V was clipped by 2 bases and J by 0 bases, with 23 bases between them. In germline, CDR1 is MNHEY, CDR2 SVGEGT. The DNA for the CDR3 is TGTGCCAGCAGTTACCCGGCCTGGGGGAATCGGAAGAGCTCCTATAATTCACCCCTCCACTTT. Translation gives CASSYPAWGNRKSSYNSPLHF.

In this sample, this clonotype turned up many times. For the CDR3, the DNA is TGTGCCAGCAGCCACAGGGATAGCTCTGGAAACACCATATATTTT. Translated: CASSHRDSSGNTIYF. The chain combines TRBV7-2 with TRBJ1-3, with a weak D call TRBD1 (6 bases). This CDR3 has 15 residues. With 5 bases removed from V and 0 bases from J, the gap between germline ends came to 11 bases. Per the germline V gene, CDR1 is SGHTA and CDR2 is FQGNSA.

The V call is TRBV7-2, the J call TRBJ2-1; 7 nucleotides align to TRBD2. Germline trimming cut 5 bases from V and 3 bases from J; bases unmatched to any gene: 13. The germline gives CDR1 SGHTA, CDR2 FQGNSA. This CDR3 has 17 amino acids. The CDR3 is CASSLHPGTNHYNEQFF. The CDR3 DNA reads as TGTGCCAGCAGCCTCCACCCTGGGACTAACCACTACAATGAGCAGTTCTTC.

This clonotype has a count of ten or more. The chain has TRBV7-9 and TRBJ1-2; 8 bases map to TRBD1. The V and J ends lost 1 base and 9 bases, in that order; junction bases with no gene match: 4. Germline V gives CDR1 SEHNR, CDR2 FQNEAQ (reference sequence). The CDR3 extends over 13 amino acids. The CDR3 DNA follows: TGTGCCAGCAGCTTAGACCGACAGGGGAGCTACACCTTC. Encoded protein: CASSLDRQGSYTF.

This clonotype has ten or more counts. This chain joins TRBV9 and TRBJ2-7; D not resolved. The length of the CDR3 is 14 residues. CDR1 and CDR2 from the germline V gene are SGDLS and YYNGEE. V was trimmed by 0 bases and J by 5 bases, leaving 12 bases between them. The CDR3: CASSVALDSHEQYF. CDR3 DNA sequence: TGTGCCAGCAGCGTAGCTCTGGATAGTCACGAGCAGTACTTC. Full variable domain (outside the CDR3, taken from reference TRBV9 and TRBJ2-7): DSGVTQTPKHLITATGQRVTLRCSPRSGDLSVYWYQQSLDQGLQFLIQYYNGEERAKGNILERFSAQQFPDLHSELNLSSLELGDSALYFCASSVALDSHEQYFGPGTRLTVT.